What follows is one TCR beta chain and its context. Its antigen is still unknown. Method: immunoSEQ multiplex PCR; TCRdb's copy keeps in-frame clones and lacks some. The sample lists some 120,000 clones, about 89% occurring once. This record comes from a study of T cell responses to AZD1222 COVID-19 vaccine. Points from the study as a whole: Donor demographics were predominantly white British with a female majority; clonal diversity may be underestimated. No day 14 peak samples; only post-peak repertoires were characterized. It was only a handful of AZD1222 recipients who were seropositive at baseline. Distributed over spike, vaccine-associated CD4 TCRs predominated at 160-218 and 743-854.

CDR1 and CDR2 from the germline V gene are MNHEY and SVGAGI. The V and J ends lost 6 bases and 3 bases respectively, with 11 bases between them. The CDR3 extends over 13 amino acids. This rearrangement joins TRBV6-5 to TRBJ1-2; possible D gene TRBD1, 5 bases. The sequencing used peripheral blood, collected on day 0 of AZD1222 vaccination. The source of this sequence is an adult in good health. CDR3 loop: CASSRRADYGYTF. CDR3 coding DNA: TGTGCCAGCAGCCGCAGGGCGGACTATGGCTACACCTTC.